The entry below describes one T cell receptor (beta chain). UMIs accompanied the 5'RACE template switching by which TCR beta cDNA was made. From its re-call of the 5' RACE reads, TCRdb lists each CDR3 protein once, without DNA. This sample's table reports about 460,000 distinct CDR3 sequences. This CDR3 has 16 residues. Per germline, CDR1 SGHKS and CDR2 YYEKEE (reference sequence). These data are taken from a study of T cells expressing NK-cell markers. The overall study: Seropositivity for HCMV was found in most of the eight sequenced donors, with one seronegative.

This sequence joins TRBV5-5 and TRBJ2-1; checking the TCRdb D call of TRBD2 is not possible without DNA. The sample taken for sequencing was blood T cells: a sorted CD56 or NKG2C T cell subset, CD4+ or CD8+ T cells, or bulk PBMC T cells (not recorded which). This sequence was found in a woman between 50 and 59 years old in good health. The CDR3 reads CASSLGPRSSYNEQFF.